This paragraph reports one T cell receptor (beta chain). This sample is part of a study of CD8 T cells in Susac syndrome. With random hexamers, reverse transcription was performed on about 0.45 to 1 ug of RNA. By means of immunoSEQ multiplex PCR, TCR beta CDR3 spanning 54 Vbeta and 13 Jbeta underwent amplification. TCRdb passed the immunoSEQ multiplex PCR reads through MiXCR, listing each CDR3 protein once. The table has some 130,000 distinct CDR3 sequences, 80% to 85% seen once. CD8+ and CD4+ blood T cells underwent TCR beta sequencing. In the multiple sclerosis control group, patients were treatment-naive and had stable or active relapsing-remitting disease. TEMRA cells were FACS-enriched, and CD8+ and CD4+ T cells were isolated negatively. In germline, CDR1 is SGHNT, CDR2 YYREEE (reference sequence). The CDR3 covers 13 residues. V was trimmed by 0 bases and J by 7 bases, leaving 10 bases between them.

V and J are TRBV5-4 and TRBJ1-2; tentatively, D is TRBD1 (6 bases). The sample taken for sequencing was CD8+ T cells from PBMCs. The source is a human donor with multiple sclerosis. CDR3 protein: CASSLVGGSGYTF. The CDR3 bases are TGTGCCAGCAGCTTGGTAGGGGGATCTGGCTACACCTTC.